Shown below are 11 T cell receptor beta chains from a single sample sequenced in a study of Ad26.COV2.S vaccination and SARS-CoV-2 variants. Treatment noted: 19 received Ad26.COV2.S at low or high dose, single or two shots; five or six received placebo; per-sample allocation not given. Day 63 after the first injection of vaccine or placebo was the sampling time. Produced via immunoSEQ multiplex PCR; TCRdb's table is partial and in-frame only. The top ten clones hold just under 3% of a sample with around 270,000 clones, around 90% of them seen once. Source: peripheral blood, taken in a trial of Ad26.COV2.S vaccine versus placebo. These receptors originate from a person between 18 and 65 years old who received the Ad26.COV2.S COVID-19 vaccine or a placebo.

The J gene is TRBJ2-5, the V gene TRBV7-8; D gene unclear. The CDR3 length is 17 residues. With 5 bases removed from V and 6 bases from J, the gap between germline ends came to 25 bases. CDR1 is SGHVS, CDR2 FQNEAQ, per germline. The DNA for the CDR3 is TGTGCCAGCAGCCTACTCCCATTGGGTAGCCCGGTAAAGACCCAGTACTTC. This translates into CASSLLPLGSPVKTQYF.

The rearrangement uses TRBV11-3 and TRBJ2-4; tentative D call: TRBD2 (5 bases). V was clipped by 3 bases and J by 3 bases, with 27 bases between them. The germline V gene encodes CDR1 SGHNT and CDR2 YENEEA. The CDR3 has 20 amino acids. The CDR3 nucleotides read TGTGCCAGCAGCTTCCCCGGGGTAGCGATGTTAACCGCAGGCAAAAACATTCAGTACTTC. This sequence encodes CASSFPGVAMLTAGKNIQYF.

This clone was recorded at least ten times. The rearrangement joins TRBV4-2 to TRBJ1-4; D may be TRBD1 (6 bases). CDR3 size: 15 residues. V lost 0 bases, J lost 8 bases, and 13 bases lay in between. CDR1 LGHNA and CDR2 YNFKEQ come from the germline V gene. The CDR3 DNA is TGTGCCAGCAGCCAAGATAAGGGGGGTGGCGAAAAACTGTTTTTT. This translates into CASSQDKGGGEKLFF.

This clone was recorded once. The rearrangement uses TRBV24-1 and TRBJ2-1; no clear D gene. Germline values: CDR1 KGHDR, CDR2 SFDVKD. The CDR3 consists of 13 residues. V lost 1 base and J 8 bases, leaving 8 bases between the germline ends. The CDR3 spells CATSDLNGDEQFF. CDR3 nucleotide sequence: TGTGCCACCAGTGATTTAAATGGGGATGAGCAGTTCTTC.

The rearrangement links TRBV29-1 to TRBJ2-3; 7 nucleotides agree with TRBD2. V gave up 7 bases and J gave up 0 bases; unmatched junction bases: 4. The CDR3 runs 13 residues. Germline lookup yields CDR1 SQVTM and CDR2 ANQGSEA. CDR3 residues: CSAWGGSTDTQYF. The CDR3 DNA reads TGCAGCGCTTGGGGGGGTAGCACAGATACGCAGTATTTT.

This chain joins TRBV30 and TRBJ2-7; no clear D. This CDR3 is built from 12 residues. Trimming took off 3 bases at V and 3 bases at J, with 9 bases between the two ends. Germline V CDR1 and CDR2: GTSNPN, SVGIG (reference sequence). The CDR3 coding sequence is TGTGCCTGGAGCCCTGGGGTCTACGAGCAGTACTTC. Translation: CAWSPGVYEQYF.

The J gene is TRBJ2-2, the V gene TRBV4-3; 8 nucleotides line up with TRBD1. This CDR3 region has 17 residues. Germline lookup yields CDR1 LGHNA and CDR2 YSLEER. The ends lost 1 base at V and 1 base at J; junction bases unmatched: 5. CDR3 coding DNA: TGCGCCAGCAGCCAAGTAATAGGACAGGGGAACACCGGGGAGCTGTTTTTT. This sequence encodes CASSQVIGQGNTGELFF.

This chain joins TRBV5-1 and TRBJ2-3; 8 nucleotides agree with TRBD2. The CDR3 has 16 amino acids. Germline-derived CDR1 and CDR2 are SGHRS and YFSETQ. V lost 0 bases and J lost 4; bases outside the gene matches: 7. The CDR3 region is CASSLARAGGADTQYF. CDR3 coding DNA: TGCGCCAGCAGCTTGGCCAGGGCGGGAGGTGCAGATACGCAGTATTTT.

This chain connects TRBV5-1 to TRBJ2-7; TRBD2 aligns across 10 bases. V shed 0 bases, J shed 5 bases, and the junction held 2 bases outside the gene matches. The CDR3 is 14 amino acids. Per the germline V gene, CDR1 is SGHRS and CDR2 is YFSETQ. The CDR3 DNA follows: TGCGCCAGCAGCTTGGCTAGCGGGAGAGACGAGCAGTACGTC. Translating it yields CASSLASGRDEQYV.

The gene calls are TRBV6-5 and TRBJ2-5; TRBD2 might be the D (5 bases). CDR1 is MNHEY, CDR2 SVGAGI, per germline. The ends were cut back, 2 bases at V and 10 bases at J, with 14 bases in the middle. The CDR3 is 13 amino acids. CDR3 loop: CASSYGRGLDQYF. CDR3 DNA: TGTGCCAGCAGTTACGGAAGAGGGTTGGACCAGTACTTC.

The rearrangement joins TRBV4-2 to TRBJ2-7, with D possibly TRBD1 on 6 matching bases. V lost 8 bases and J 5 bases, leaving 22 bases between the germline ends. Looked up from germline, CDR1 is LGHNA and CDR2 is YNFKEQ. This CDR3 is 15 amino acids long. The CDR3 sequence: CASGPLPGHLHEQYF. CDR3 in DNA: TGTGCCAGCGGTCCATTGCCGGGACATCTCCACGAGCAGTACTTC.